The clone carrying this TCR beta chain has just a few counts. Antigen: not known. Between the trimmed V and J ends, which lost 0 bases and 5 bases, there was a span of 19 bases. Germline CDR1 reads DFQATT; CDR2 reads SNEGSKA (reference sequence). This CDR3 has 16 residues. The data belong to a study of response to subunit inactivated influenza vaccine. TCRdb called the RT-PCR reads again in MiXCR, with one record for every CDR3 protein. The sample holds around 300,000 distinct CDR3 sequences, roughly 22% seen once. Study results and limitations: Seasonal influenza vaccination, on each occasion, was suggested by the authors to recruit few new T cells.

V gene TRBV20-1 combines with J gene TRBJ2-5; a weak D match, TRBD1 (5 bases). The sequenced sample was PBMCs from blood, obtained approximately 20 months after vaccination. The receptor was isolated from a man aged 50-75 years who received an inactivated influenza vaccine. Written as DNA, the CDR3 is TGCAGTGCTAGAGATATCGTAGGGCAGGGTGCCGAGACCCAGTACTTC. The encoded protein is CSARDIVGQGAETQYF.